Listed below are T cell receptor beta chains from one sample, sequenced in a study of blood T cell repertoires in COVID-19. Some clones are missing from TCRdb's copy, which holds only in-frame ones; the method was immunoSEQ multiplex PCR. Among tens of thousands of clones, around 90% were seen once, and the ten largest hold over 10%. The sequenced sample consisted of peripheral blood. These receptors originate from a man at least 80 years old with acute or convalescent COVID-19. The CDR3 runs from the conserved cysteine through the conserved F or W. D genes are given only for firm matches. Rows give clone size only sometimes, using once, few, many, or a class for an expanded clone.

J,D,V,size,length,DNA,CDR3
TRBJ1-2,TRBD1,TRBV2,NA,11,TGTGCCAGCAACAGGGGCTATGGCTACACCTTC,CASNRGYGYTF
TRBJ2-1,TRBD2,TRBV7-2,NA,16,TGTGCCAGCAGCATTAGCGGGGGGGCCCCGATAGATGAGCAGTTCTTC,CASSISGGAPIDEQFF
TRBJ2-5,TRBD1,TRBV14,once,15,TGTGCCAGCAGCCAAGTGACAGGGAGTCAAGAGACCCAGTACTTC,CASSQVTGSQETQYF
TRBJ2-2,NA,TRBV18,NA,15,TGTGCCAGCTCACCACGATTGGCAAACACCGGGGAGCTGTTTTTT,CASSPRLANTGELFF
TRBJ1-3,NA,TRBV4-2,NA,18,TGTGCCAGCAGCCCGACCTATAGCAGGGCTATCTCTGGAAACACCATATATTTT,CASSPTYSRAISGNTIYF
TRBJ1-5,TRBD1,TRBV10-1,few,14,TGCGCCAGCAGTGCGGACAGGAGGGATCAGCCCCAGCATTTT,CASSADRRDQPQHF
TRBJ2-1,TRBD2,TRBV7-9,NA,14,TGTGCCAGCAGCTTACTAGCGGGGGGGAGTGAGCAGTTCTTC,CASSLLAGGSEQFF
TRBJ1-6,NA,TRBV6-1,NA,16,TGTGCCAGCAGTGCCTTGGGCGGGGGCGTCGATTCACCCCTCCACTTT,CASSALGGGVDSPLHF
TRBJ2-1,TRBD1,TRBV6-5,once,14,TGTGCCAGCAGTCACCGGGACAGCAAAGATGAGCAGTTCTTC,CASSHRDSKDEQFF
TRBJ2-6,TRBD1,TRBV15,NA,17,TGTGCCACCAGCAGAGGGCAGGGGGCAACCGGGGCCAACGTCCTGACTTTC,CATSRGQGATGANVLTF
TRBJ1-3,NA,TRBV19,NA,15,TGTGCCACCGCCTGGGAGGCAGTTGCTGGAAACACCATATATTTT,CATAWEAVAGNTIYF
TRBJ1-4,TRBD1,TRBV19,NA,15,TGTGCCAGTAGTCTGGGGGACAGGGATAATGAAAAACTGTTTTTT,CASSLGDRDNEKLFF
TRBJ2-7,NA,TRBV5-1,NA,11,TGCGCCAGCAGCGGCGGCTACGAGCAGTACTTC,CASSGGYEQYF